This T cell receptor beta chain was identified in a study of cytomegalovirus exposure and HLA in healthy donors listed by TCRdb under 2017. Regarding the research as a whole: An earlier analysis of about 560 of the donors reported 276 Gb of sequence data and 117 million unique TCR beta sequences obtained from about 179 million T cells. In the later analysis, no new phenotypic data were used to find candidate immune exposures; instead, reliance was placed on TCR beta sequences and their occurrence across donors. HLA typing covered class I and class II loci at four-digit resolution. Among a few hundred genotyped donors of the cohort, an average of roughly 240,000 unique TCR beta nucleotide sequences were sequenced per donor, roughly 20% of them non-productive. Every repertoire in the discovery cohort had been generated on one and the same sequencing platform. A later genetic analysis took genome-wide SNP genotypes for about 55% of the roughly 700 donors and used that subset as a discovery cohort. Four to six DR-DQ haplotypes were handled as single units for association and clustering, since linkage in the cohort was strong. The study aimed to test whether cataloging public T cell receptors could reveal signatures of past pathogen exposure. A separate validation cohort of roughly 130 different subjects was used in addition to the approximately 700-subject first cohort. High-throughput TCR immunosequencing, statistical association of individual TCRs with disease status, and machine learning were combined to predict cytomegalovirus infection status. Of the 350 to 450 genotyped donors, around 81% fell in the genetic ancestry cluster associated with self-reported Caucasian donors. An earlier analysis of some 600 of the donors applied high-throughput TCR beta sequencing to assess whether each TCR beta V gene segment acted as functional or pseudogenic. Typing coverage varied by locus: about 629-630 donors for A, B, C, DRB1 and DQB1; approximately 500 for DQA1; around 610 for DPA1; around 450 for DPB1. An early release covering about 600 HLA-typed donors comprised around 300 gigabases of sequencing data and roughly 85 million unique TCR sequences. Donor age, sex, ethnicity and CMV serostatus were collected together with the repertoire data. The study profiled the T cell repertoires of 666 subjects by immunosequencing and related them to cytomegalovirus serostatus. A later analysis re-analyzed previously published TCR beta repertoires from approximately 670 donors and added high-resolution HLA genotyping to study TCR occurrence patterns. Broad study findings and their caveats: In a later analysis, TCR association rates were found to vary across HLA loci, with the most associated TCRs seen for DRB1 alleles and the fewest for HLA-C alleles. Assigning TCR associations to individual alleles was difficult when HLA alleles, especially DR and DQ, strongly co-occurred. In an earlier analysis of approximately 600 of the donors, most TCR beta V segments were observed in productive rearrangements about 90% or about 30% of the time, broadly matching IMGT annotations. Across donors, most TCR sequences were observed very rarely, whereas some public TCRs were present in many individuals. An association between a missense DCLRE1C variant and V-gene and J-gene trimming of TCR beta chains was found in a later genetic analysis and replicated in an independent cohort. A later analysis found that HLA-associated TCR beta chains were more clonally expanded and had lower generation probabilities than equally common non-associated chains. The classifier was reported to diagnose cytomegalovirus status with high specificity and sensitivity in both the original and validation cohorts. This cohort had only TCR beta chains sequenced, and the lack of alpha or paired-chain data limited which features could be detected. A few of the identified cytomegalovirus-associated TCR beta chains were confirmed in vitro to be specific for cytomegalovirus antigens. A group of highly shared sequence variants was considered likely to be a technical artifact of the sequencing pipeline. According to the authors, the approach could potentially be generalized to other disease states and immunological phenotypes. Correlated functional status among segregating V segments might be attributable to linkage disequilibrium, but an unknown experimental factor could not be ruled out. The presence/absence analyses assumed that sequencing depth was roughly uniform across donors, and that assumption may not be true. A later analysis associated 15,000 or so TCR beta sequences with specific HLA alleles at a false discovery rate of 0.05. Some IMGT-functional V segments, including TRBV6-2 and TRBV6-3, could not be told apart with the 87-base-pair reads, so those segments were excluded. Because counts were too low, roughly 18 rarely observed V segments, including chromosome 9 orphons, were left out of the earlier analysis of 500 to 650 of the donors. A later analysis reported that several top co-occurrence clusters appeared linked to parvovirus B19, influenza, CMV and Epstein-Barr virus. A later analysis found that most CMV-associated TCR beta chains appeared HLA-restricted, with HLA associations seemingly driven largely by CMV exposure. A later genetic analysis reported fewer N-insertions in productive TCRs among donors in an Asian-associated ancestry cluster than the roughly 640-donor mean. A further reported finding was that TCR beta sequences accurately predicted the HLA-A and HLA-B alleles for most subjects in the first cohort. The study listed 164 TCR beta chains as associated with cytomegalovirus. Because HLA typing was unavailable for some donors at each locus, only the typed subset was used in association tests. CMV serostatus was the only immune exposure information available for the cohort.

The cohort consisted of some 670 healthy bone marrow donors. Cohort members were all nominally healthy when sampled, although unrecorded immune exposures were likely present. The donor was CMV seronegative and belonged to the group of over 300 seronegative cohort members. A peripheral blood sample was provided by each donor, and peripheral blood mononuclear cells were used for TCR beta sequencing. The Qiagen DNeasy Blood Extraction Kit was used to extract genomic DNA from the blood cell samples. A remark on this clone: Its antigen is currently not known. No base quality information exists; no much larger clone differs at one position.

Libraries were made using the immunoSEQ multiplex PCR assay. For the multiplex PCR, a mixture combining 60 forward primers for TCR Vbeta segments and 13 reverse primers for TCR Jbeta segments was used. Amplification of the CDR3 region of rearranged TCR beta genes was performed with a multiplex PCR assay on genomic DNA. On the Illumina HiSeq System, the amplified TCR beta libraries were sequenced as 87-base-pair reads. In the authors' own workflow: Across the roughly 670 repertoires, a later analysis counted tens of millions of unique TCR beta chains, around 11 million of which were shared by at least two donors. Raw reads were error-corrected and collapsed into unique sequences with a nearest-neighbor algorithm that merged closely related sequences to remove PCR and sequencing errors. Alignment of CDR3 sequences to IMGT reference sequences was used to assign V, D and J gene segments. Each retained sequence needed at least a six-nucleotide match to both a V gene segment and a J gene segment. A rearrangement counted as productive if the CDR3 had no stop codons and remained in frame with V and J, and every other rearrangement counted as non-productive. Following IMGT convention, CDR3 was defined as the stretch from the second conserved V-encoded cysteine up to the conserved J-encoded phenylalanine. The earlier analysis of roughly 590 of the donors excluded sequences that lacked an unambiguous match to a single V gene segment. In an earlier analysis of some 590 of the donors, V segments were called functional above 56.7% productive rearrangements and were called segregating when the between-donor standard deviation exceeded 5%. A statistical classification framework was built for diagnosing cytomegalovirus status from the catalog of TCR beta chain sequences. V and J gene assignment, in a later analysis, came from comparing TCR nucleotide sequences with IMGT/GENE-DB human TR gene sequences. In a later analysis, CDR3 sequences and most-parsimonious VDJ recombination scenarios were assigned using the TCRdist pipeline. A later analysis defined each TCR beta chain by its CDR3 amino acid sequence plus V-gene family, and excluded reads lacking a unique V-gene family. To address suspected cross-contamination and a sequencing artifact, a later analysis removed under 600 highly shared, low-generation-probability nucleotide sequences. A later analysis calculated a clonal expansion index for each public chain from normalized within-repertoire ranks of inferred template counts. A later analysis computed generation probabilities with a VDJ recombination model fitted to out-of-frame rearrangements, and checked the results against IGoR. In a later analysis, TCR-TCR, TCR-HLA and TCR-CMV co-occurrence was scored with hypergeometric tests, and a repertoire-size bias correction was applied to TCR pairs. In a later analysis, false discovery rates were estimated by permuting HLA or CMV assignments 20 times. In a later analysis, co-occurring TCRs were grouped with DBSCAN, and TCRdist sequence similarity was added when clustering was performed within HLA-allele-positive subsets. Co-occurrence clustering excluded repertoires with fewer than 30,000 or more than 120,000 public chains, plus five with anomalous nucleotide sharing. TCRdb's version of the immuneACCESS table is confined to in-frame rearrangements and falls short of the full clone set. An unresolved V gene accounts for under half of the shortfall where checked; the remainder is of unknown origin. V, J and clone size are those of that table, while D and trimming were read from the DNA. This sample has roughly 150,000 clones in its table, and roughly 84% of those were observed once. In total, the top ten clones hold roughly 1% of the sample.

The germline ends are 10 bases apart after V is trimmed by 3 bases and J by 4 bases. Reading from cysteine to phenylalanine, the CDR3 counts 14 amino acids. Kept here is only the CDR3 DNA, which spans 42 bases and is read in frame from base 1. CDR1 LNHNV and CDR2 YYDKDF are derived from the germline V gene (reference sequence). The V gene is TRBV15 and the J gene is TRBJ1-5; the D gene assignment is ambiguous. The clonotype comes from a man younger than 45 in good health and CMV-seronegative. The sample consisted of PBMCs. The nucleotides read TGTGCCACCAGCAGCTTAACAGAGAATCAGCCCCAGCATTTT. Its protein reads: CATSSLTENQPQHF. Here the CDR3 is joined to the reference TRBV15 and TRBJ1-5 genes, and the full variable domain is: DAMVIQNPRYQVTQFGKPVTLSCSQTLNHNVMYWYQQKSSQAPKLLFHYYDKDFNNEADTPDNFQSRRPNTSFCFLDIRSPGLGDTAMYLCATSSLTENQPQHFGDGTRLSIL.